This T cell receptor beta chain was identified in a study of shared clonotypes between healthy human individuals. The study's findings and limits: The small donor group covered limited genetic and exposure diversity. The study found lower generation probabilities in non-shared clonotypes than in those shared by all four donors. Several donors held about 5% of naive CD4 clonotypes in common.

Terminally differentiated effector memory CD45RA+ cells were excluded from the naive CD8 cells, which were CD45RO-negative and positively selected for CCR7. Sequencing used immunoSEQ multiplex PCR; TCRdb keeps in-frame clones, though not all of them. The sample consists of hundreds of thousands of clones, almost 95% of them appearing once. Turning to this clone: Its antigen is undetermined.

The CDR3 is 15 amino acids. Germline V gene sequence: CDR1 MNHNS, CDR2 SASEGT. The ends were cut back, 8 bases at V and 3 bases at J, with 20 bases in the middle. The clonotype was recovered from a man aged 30-40 years in good health. Sequencing was done on a sample of naive CD8+ T cells sorted from blood. This chain links TRBV6-1 with TRBJ2-7, with a possible D match to TRBD2 (5 bases). The CDR3 sequence is CASHEVALRDYEQYF. The DNA for the CDR3 is TGTGCCAGCCACGAGGTGGCCCTCCGGGACTACGAGCAGTACTTC.